This T cell receptor (beta chain) was obtained from a study of blood T cell repertoires in COVID-19. Turning to the study itself: PBMCs, B-cell-depleted T cells, or T cells were the source of the cDNA or gDNA that made up the material.

The data were produced by immunoSEQ multiplex PCR, yet TCRdb's version contains in-frame clones alone and is incomplete. The profile shows more than 250,000 clones, over 75% of them singletons. Germline CDR1 LGHDT, CDR2 YNNKEL (reference sequence). Trimming cost V 2 bases and J 3 bases, with 11 bases left between them. CDR3 length: 15 residues. The chain carries TRBV3-1 (or the pseudogene TRBV3-2) and TRBJ2-1; a possible D gene is TRBD2 (5 bases). The sample taken for sequencing was peripheral blood. The clonotype comes from a human donor in a cohort sampled during active COVID-19. CDR3 residues: CASSQQADDYNEQFF. As DNA, the CDR3 is TGTGCCAGCAGCCAACAAGCGGACGACTACAATGAGCAGTTCTTC.